The 22 T cell receptor beta chains below all came from one sample that was sequenced in a study of T cells in Graves' hyperthyroidism and ophthalmopathy. Template material for amplifying TCR beta CDR3 regions consisted of RNA transcripts. First-round RT-PCR of the TCR CDR3 relied on the HTBI primer set. One entry per CDR3 protein results from TCRdb running MiXCR on the multiplex PCR reads. This sample has some 620,000 distinct CDR3 sequences, with around 15% found just once. The sample taken for sequencing was blood. These receptors all stem from a woman aged 25-40 years with Graves' hyperthyroidism.

The chain uses TRBV7-6 and TRBJ2-2; D unresolved. With 5 bases removed from V and 4 bases from J, the gap between germline ends came to 11 bases. This CDR3 spans 14 amino acids. Germline values: CDR1 SGHVS, CDR2 FNYEAQ. The CDR3 bases are TGTGCCAGCAGCGTAATGGAGCTCACCGGGGAGCTGTTTTTT. Amino acid sequence: CASSVMELTGELFF.

This clonotype was recorded at least ten times. The chain is built from TRBV7-8 and TRBJ2-5; tentatively, D is TRBD1 (7 bases). The CDR3 has 13 amino acids. The germline CDR1 and CDR2 sequences are SGHVS and FQNEAQ. V shed 5 bases and J shed 7 bases, with 14 bases lying between them. In DNA form, the CDR3 reads TGTGCCAGCAGCAGACAGGGAGGCGGGACCCAGTACTTC. The encoded protein is CASSRQGGGTQYF.

This chain uses TRBV5-1 with TRBJ2-1; 11 positions match TRBD2. The CDR3 is made up of 15 amino acids. The germline gives CDR1 SGHRS, CDR2 YFSETQ. With V trimmed by 5 bases and J by 6 bases, 7 bases remained unmatched. CDR3 DNA sequence: TGCGCCAGCAGATTAGCGGGAGGGCCGAGCAATGAGCAGTTCTTC. Its translation: CASRLAGGPSNEQFF.

This clonotype was seen at least ten times. In DNA form, the CDR3 reads TGTGCCAGCAGCAGGGGAGGACTCTACAATGAGCAGTTCTTC. As protein: CASSRGGLYNEQFF. This chain connects TRBV11-2 to TRBJ2-1; D possibly corresponds to TRBD2 (6 bases). CDR3 size: 14 residues. V lost 5 bases and J lost 3, with 11 bases in between. From germline, CDR1 is SGHAT and CDR2 FQNNGV.

A word on this clonotype: It may be a read error: a sequence one base away is much more abundant. The chain combines TRBV7-2 with TRBJ2-7, with 9 bases that match TRBD1. Germline-derived CDR1 and CDR2 are SGHTA and FQGNSA. This CDR3 contains 15 residues. The V gene end was trimmed by 6 bases and the J gene end by 4 bases; junction bases not matched to a gene: 10. Written as DNA, the CDR3 is TGTGCCAGCAGTGATCCCGGGACAGGGAAGTACGAGCAGTACTTC. Translating it yields CASSDPGTGKYEQYF.

V gene TRBV7-2 combines with J gene TRBJ2-3; 8 nucleotides align to TRBD2. The length of the CDR3 is 20 residues. J lost 0 bases, V lost 8 bases, and 22 bases had no gene match. In germline, CDR1 is SGHTA, CDR2 FQGNSA. DNA of the CDR3: TGTGCCAGCTCACCACCAGGTCTCTTAGCGGGACGGCTTAGCACAGATACGCAGTATTTT. Encoded protein: CASSPPGLLAGRLSTDTQYF.

This clonotype was observed a single time. The chain employs TRBV28 and TRBJ2-7; tentatively, D is TRBD1 (7 bases). CDR3 length: 15 residues. CDR1 is MDHEN, CDR2 SYDVKM, per germline. The V end was cut by 4 bases, the J end by 6 bases, with 19 bases between. CDR3 residues: CASSSLTGAGIEQYF. DNA for the CDR3: TGTGCCAGCAGTTCACTAACAGGGGCGGGGATCGAGCAGTACTTC. The full variable domain, with the rest looked up from reference TRBV28 and TRBJ2-7, is DVKVTQSSRYLVKRTGEKVFLECVQDMDHENMFWYRQDPGLGLRLIYFSYDVKMKEKGDIPEGYSVSREKKERFSLILESASTNQTSMYLCASSSLTGAGIEQYFGPGTRLTVT.

This clonotype turned up a few times. The rearrangement uses TRBV7-2 and TRBJ2-3; 7 bases are shared with TRBD2. The CDR3 extends over 17 amino acids. After removal of 5 bases from V and 0 bases from J, the junction contained 11 bases not matched to a gene. Germline assignment: CDR1 SGHTA and CDR2 FQGNSA. In DNA, the CDR3 is TGTGCCAGCAGCACGGGGGGTGGCATCACTAGCACAGATACGCAGTATTTT. It translates to CASSTGGGITSTDTQYF.

This clonotype occurred many times. This chain uses TRBV18 with TRBJ2-3; D remains unclear. Trimming removed 1 base from V and 2 bases from J, with 4 bases in between. The germline gives CDR1 KGHSH, CDR2 LQKENI. The CDR3 is 13 residues long. CDR3 region: CASSPRNTDTQYF. Here the CDR3 DNA reads TGTGCCAGCTCACCACGGAACACAGATACGCAGTATTTT.

The rearrangement uses TRBV19 and TRBJ1-1; D is ambiguous. Germline V gene data show CDR1 as LNHDA and CDR2 as SQIVND (reference sequence). The CDR3 loop spans 13 amino acids. Trimming cost V 4 bases and J 7 bases, with 13 bases left between them. CDR3 in amino acids: CASSTRGIGEAFF. The CDR3 DNA is TGTGCCAGTAGTACGCGGGGTATTGGTGAAGCTTTCTTT.

This clonotype was counted a few times. The rearrangement joins TRBV28 to TRBJ2-5; maybe TRBD1 (6 bases). V shed 3 bases and J shed 6 bases, with 20 bases lying between them. In germline, CDR1 is MDHEN, CDR2 SYDVKM. The CDR3 is 16 residues long. The CDR3 nucleotides read TGTGCCAGCAGTTTGGGGGATGGGGGCCTCCGCCAGACCCAGTACTTC. It is translated as CASSLGDGGLRQTQYF.

This clonotype was picked up many times. The chain carries TRBV10-3 and TRBJ2-1; 10 nucleotides align to TRBD2. Germline V gene data show CDR1 as ENHRY and CDR2 as SYGVKD. With V trimmed by 3 bases and J by 7 bases, 12 bases remained unmatched. The CDR3 is 17 residues long. The CDR3 nucleotides are TGTGCCATCAGTGACACCCTACTAGCGGGAAGAGGAAATGAGCAGTTCTTC. It is translated as CAISDTLLAGRGNEQFF.

The chain has TRBV5-1 and TRBJ2-7; 7 positions agree with TRBD2. Looked up from germline, CDR1 is SGHRS and CDR2 is YFSETQ. CDR3 length: 15 residues. V trimming: 1 base; J trimming: 4 bases; junction bases outside the gene matches: 8. CDR3 in amino acids: CASSLWDGGNYEQYF. The CDR3 DNA follows: TGCGCCAGCAGCTTGTGGGACGGGGGGAATTACGAGCAGTACTTC. The full variable domain, completed using reference TRBV5-1 and TRBJ2-7, is KAGVTQTPRYLIKTRGQQVTLSCSPISGHRSVSWYQQTPGQGLQFLFEYFSETQRNKGNFPGRFSGRQFSNSRSEMNVSTLELGDSALYLCASSLWDGGNYEQYFGPGTRLTVT.

This clonotype showed up just a few times. The chain uses TRBV6-1 and TRBJ2-4; TRBD2 aligns across 11 bases. Germline-derived CDR1 and CDR2 are MNHNS and SASEGT. The V and J ends lost 6 bases and 7 bases, in that order; junction bases with no gene match: 5. The CDR3 sequence is 14 residues long. CDR3 loop: CASSPLAGANIQYF. The DNA of the CDR3 is TGTGCCAGCAGCCCACTAGCGGGAGCCAACATTCAGTACTTC.

This clonotype was detected many times. The J gene is TRBJ2-1, the V gene TRBV10-3, with D possibly being TRBD2 (5 bases). Per germline, CDR1 ENHRY and CDR2 SYGVKD. The CDR3 spans 13 residues. Trimming cost V 0 bases and J 9 bases, with 9 bases left between them. The CDR3 nucleotides are TGTGCCATCAGTGAGTCACCGGAGGTTGAGCAGTTCTTC. Translation gives CAISESPEVEQFF.

In this sample, this clonotype turned up many times. The gene calls are TRBV28 and TRBJ1-2; D unresolved. In germline, CDR1 is MDHEN, CDR2 SYDVKM. CDR3 length: 13 residues. The V and J ends lost 10 bases and 4 bases respectively, with 16 bases between them. The CDR3 reads CATHTGRGYGYTF. The DNA of the CDR3 is TGTGCCACTCACACCGGCCGGGGCTATGGCTACACCTTC.

This chain uses TRBV19 with TRBJ2-1; D is undetermined. Germline-derived CDR1 and CDR2 are LNHDA and SQIVND (reference sequence). The ends were cut back, 0 bases at V and 1 base at J, with 10 bases in the middle. The CDR3 totals 16 residues. For the CDR3, the DNA is TGTGCCAGTAGTATAGACGTTGTCCGGTCCTACAATGAGCAGTTCTTC. It specifies CASSIDVVRSYNEQFF.

This clonotype was seen ten or more times. The rearrangement links TRBV7-8 to TRBJ2-7; D remains unclear. Trimming stripped 1 base from V and 3 bases from J, with 10 bases between. Germline assignment: CDR1 SGHVS and CDR2 FQNEAQ. The CDR3 covers 14 residues. CDR3 region: CASSLGSAGYEQYF. CDR3 sequence (DNA): TGTGCCAGCAGCTTAGGAAGCGCTGGCTACGAGCAGTACTTC.

There are many counts of this clonotype. The chain links TRBV5-1 to TRBJ2-3; D may be TRBD2 (5 bases). The CDR3 has 15 residues. V shed 1 base and J shed 3 bases, with 12 bases lying between them. Looked up from germline, CDR1 is SGHRS and CDR2 is YFSETQ. In nucleotides, the CDR3 is TGCGCCAGCAGCTTGTTAGCGACGTTGACAGATACGCAGTATTTT. Translation gives CASSLLATLTDTQYF.

The V gene is TRBV28, the J gene TRBJ2-5, with 9 bases identical to TRBD1. Germline CDR1 reads MDHEN; CDR2 reads SYDVKM. This CDR3 region has 14 residues. The V segment lost 5 bases and the J segment 4 bases; nucleotides outside the gene matches: 5. CDR3 nucleotide sequence: TGTGCCAGCAGTGCATACAGGGGGCTAGAGACCCAGTACTTC. This gives the protein CASSAYRGLETQYF.

This clonotype was seen repeatedly, ten times or more. This chain joins TRBV18 and TRBJ1-2, with 7 bases fitting TRBD1. This CDR3 region has 14 residues. The V gene end was trimmed by 3 bases and the J gene end by 2 bases; junction bases not matched to a gene: 3. CDR1 is KGHSH and CDR2 is LQKENI in the germline V gene. Written as DNA, the CDR3 is TGTGCCAGCTCACCCGGACAGGTCAACTATGGCTACACCTTC. Translation gives CASSPGQVNYGYTF.

This clonotype was counted many times. The genes are TRBV7-2 and TRBJ2-2; D remains ambiguous. CDR3 length: 17 amino acids. The germline V and J ends were trimmed by 1 base and 2 bases, with 14 bases remaining between them. From germline, CDR1 is SGHTA and CDR2 FQGNSA. CDR3 DNA sequence: TGTGCCAGCAGCTTAGGATTAGCCGCGGTCAACACCGGGGAGCTGTTTTTT. Protein sequence: CASSLGLAAVNTGELFF.